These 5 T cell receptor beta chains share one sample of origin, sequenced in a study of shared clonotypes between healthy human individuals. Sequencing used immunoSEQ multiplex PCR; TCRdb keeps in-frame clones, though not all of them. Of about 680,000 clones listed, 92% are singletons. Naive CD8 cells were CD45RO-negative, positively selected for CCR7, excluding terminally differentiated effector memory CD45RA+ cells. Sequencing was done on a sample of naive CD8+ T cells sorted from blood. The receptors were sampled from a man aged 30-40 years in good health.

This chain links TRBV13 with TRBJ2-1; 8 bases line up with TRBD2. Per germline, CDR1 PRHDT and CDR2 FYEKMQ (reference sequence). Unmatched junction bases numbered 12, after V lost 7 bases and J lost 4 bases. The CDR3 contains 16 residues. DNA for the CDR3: TGTGCCAGCACGGGAGGGGTGAGCGGGCCATACAATGAGCAGTTCTTC. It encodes CASTGGVSGPYNEQFF.

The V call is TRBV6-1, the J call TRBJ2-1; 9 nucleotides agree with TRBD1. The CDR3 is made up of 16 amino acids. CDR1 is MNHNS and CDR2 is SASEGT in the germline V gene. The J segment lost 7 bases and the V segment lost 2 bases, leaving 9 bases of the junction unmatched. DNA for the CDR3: TGTGCCAGCAGTGAACCTGGACAGGGGTTTAGGAATGAGCAGTTCTTC. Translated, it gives CASSEPGQGFRNEQFF.

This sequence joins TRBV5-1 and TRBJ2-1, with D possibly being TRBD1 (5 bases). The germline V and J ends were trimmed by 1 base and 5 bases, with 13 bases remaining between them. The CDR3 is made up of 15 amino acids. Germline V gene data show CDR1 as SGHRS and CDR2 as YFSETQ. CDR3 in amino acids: CASSLSQGLNNEQFF. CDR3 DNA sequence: TGCGCCAGCAGCTTGAGTCAGGGCCTGAACAATGAGCAGTTCTTC.

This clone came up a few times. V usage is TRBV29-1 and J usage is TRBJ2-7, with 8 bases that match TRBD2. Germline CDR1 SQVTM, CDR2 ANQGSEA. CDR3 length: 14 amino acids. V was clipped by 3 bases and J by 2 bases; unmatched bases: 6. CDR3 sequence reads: CSVEVAGHPYEQYF. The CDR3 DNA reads TGCAGCGTTGAGGTAGCGGGACACCCCTACGAGCAGTACTTC.

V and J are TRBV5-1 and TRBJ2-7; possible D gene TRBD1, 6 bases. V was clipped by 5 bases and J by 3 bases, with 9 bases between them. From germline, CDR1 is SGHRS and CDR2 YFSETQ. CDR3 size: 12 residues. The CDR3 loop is CASSGQNYEQYF. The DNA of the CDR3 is TGCGCCAGCAGTGGACAGAACTACGAGCAGTACTTC.